This entry lists 12 T cell receptor beta chains sequenced from one sample in a study of blood T cells in healthy people across ages. The authors ran a second PCR of about 6 to 11 cycles using a sample-barcoded 5' primer and a J-beta primer mix. TCRdb itself ran the 5' RACE reads through MiXCR, one entry per CDR3 protein. The sample yields 1,800,000 or so distinct CDR3 sequences, about two fifths seen once. The material sequenced was blood. The origin of the receptors is a human donor in good health.

This clonotype was detected only a few times. The V gene is TRBV12-3 or TRBV12-4, the J gene TRBJ2-3; D gene uncertain. CDR3 length: 13 residues. V was pared by 4 bases and J by 2 bases, with 7 bases between. CDR3: CASSWLSTDTQYF. Here the CDR3 DNA reads TGTGCCAGCAGTTGGCTATCCACAGATACGCAGTATTTT.

CDR3 sequence (DNA): TGTGCCAGCAGCTTAGGCCCTTTTGTGGGCTATGGCTACACCTTC. Its protein is CASSLGPFVGYGYTF. The chain combines TRBV11-2 with TRBJ1-2; D is unresolved. Between the trimmed V and J ends, which lost 1 base and 4 bases, there was a span of 13 bases. The CDR3 loop spans 15 amino acids. Germline values: CDR1 SGHAT, CDR2 FQNNGV.

The table lists this clonotype with a few counts. The genes are TRBV15 and TRBJ1-6, with a possible D match to TRBD1 (5 bases). The germline V and J ends were trimmed by 5 bases and 7 bases, with 15 bases remaining between them. The CDR3 is made up of 15 amino acids. Germline V lookup: CDR1 LNHNV, CDR2 YYDKDF (reference sequence). The CDR3 loop reads CATSPGQAANSPLHF. The CDR3 DNA reads as TGTGCCACCAGCCCAGGGCAGGCTGCCAATTCACCCCTCCACTTT.

This clonotype was seen only a few times. The chain uses TRBV7-2 and TRBJ1-1; unclear D gene. Germline V lookup: CDR1 SGHTA, CDR2 FQGNSA. The CDR3 consists of 13 residues. V lost 4 bases, J lost 0 bases, and 6 bases lay in between. The CDR3 coding sequence is TGTGCCAGCAGCTACCCACTGAACACTGAAGCTTTCTTT. It is translated as CASSYPLNTEAFF.

The chain links TRBV28 to TRBJ2-1; either TRBD1 or TRBD2 may fit D (5 bases each). The CDR3 sequence is 12 residues long. Trimming removed 9 bases from V and 9 bases from J, with 15 bases in between. Germline CDR1 reads MDHEN; CDR2 reads SYDVKM. The CDR3 here is CASDNGDPEQFF. CDR3 bases: TGTGCCAGTGACAACGGGGACCCTGAGCAGTTCTTC.

The chain links TRBV13 to TRBJ2-5; D gene uncertain. The CDR3 has 14 amino acids. From germline, CDR1 is PRHDT and CDR2 FYEKMQ (reference sequence). Deletions cut 0 bases from V and 5 bases from J, with 10 bases between. The CDR3 DNA reads as TGTGCCAGCAGCTTAGGTAGTATGGTGGAGACCCAGTACTTC. Translating it yields CASSLGSMVETQYF.

This rearrangement joins TRBV29-1 to TRBJ1-2; TRBD1 is a possible D gene (5 bases). V was pared by 7 bases and J by 0 bases, with 12 bases between. CDR3 length: 13 amino acids. Germline values: CDR1 SQVTM, CDR2 ANQGSEA. CDR3 loop: CSAGDGSNYGYTF. CDR3 nucleotides: TGCAGCGCGGGGGACGGATCTAACTATGGCTACACCTTC.

This clonotype was seen ten or more times. The rearrangement joins TRBV4-1 to TRBJ2-1, with a tentative D call TRBD2 (6 bases). The CDR3 sequence is 14 residues long. The V gene lost 4 bases and the J gene lost 4 bases, with 11 bases spanning the gap. Germline V lookup: CDR1 MGHRA, CDR2 YSYEKL. The CDR3 is CASSLRDGYNEQFF. The CDR3 DNA is TGCGCCAGCAGCCTGCGGGACGGATACAATGAGCAGTTCTTC.

Turning to this clonotype: A junction boundary mismatches the germline segment, possibly from a read error. The V and J genes are TRBV4-3 and TRBJ2-5, with D unclear. The CDR3 consists of 14 residues. The germline gives CDR1 LGHNA, CDR2 YSLEER. The CDR3 protein is CASSQLGNQGTQYF. CDR3 nucleotides: TGCGCCAGCAGCCAGCTGGGCAACCAAGGGACCCAGTACTTC.

With respect to this clonotype: This may arise from a read error, as a much more abundant clone is one base away. Because the CDR3 is missing its conserved closing phenylalanine or tryptophan, this is likely a read error. The gene calls are TRBV29-1 and TRBJ2-3; D unclear. There are 12 residues in the CDR3. V shed 2 bases and J shed 2 bases, with 5 bases lying between them. From germline, CDR1 is SQVTM and CDR2 ANQGSEA. The CDR3 loop reads CSVEKTTDTQYC. In nucleotides, the CDR3 is TGCAGCGTTGAAAAGACCACAGATACGCAGTATTGT.

V and J are TRBV20-1 and TRBJ2-3, with 7 positions matching TRBD1. V trimming: 4 bases; J trimming: 2 bases; junction bases outside the gene matches: 9. Germline CDR1 and CDR2: DFQATT and SNEGSKA (reference sequence). This CDR3 comprises 15 residues. The CDR3 bases are TGCAGTGCTACCACGGGACAGACACCCACAGATACGCAGTATTTT. Translating gives CSATTGQTPTDTQYF.

This chain connects TRBV21-1 to TRBJ2-6; the D segment call TRBD1 is taken from the table without a DNA check. TRBV21-1 is a recognized pseudogene. This CDR3 has 19 residues. CDR3 bases: TGTGCCAGCAGCAAAAAGCAACAGGGAAGACAGCCTGGGGCCAACGTCCTGACTTTC. Translating gives CASSKKQQGRQPGANVLTF.